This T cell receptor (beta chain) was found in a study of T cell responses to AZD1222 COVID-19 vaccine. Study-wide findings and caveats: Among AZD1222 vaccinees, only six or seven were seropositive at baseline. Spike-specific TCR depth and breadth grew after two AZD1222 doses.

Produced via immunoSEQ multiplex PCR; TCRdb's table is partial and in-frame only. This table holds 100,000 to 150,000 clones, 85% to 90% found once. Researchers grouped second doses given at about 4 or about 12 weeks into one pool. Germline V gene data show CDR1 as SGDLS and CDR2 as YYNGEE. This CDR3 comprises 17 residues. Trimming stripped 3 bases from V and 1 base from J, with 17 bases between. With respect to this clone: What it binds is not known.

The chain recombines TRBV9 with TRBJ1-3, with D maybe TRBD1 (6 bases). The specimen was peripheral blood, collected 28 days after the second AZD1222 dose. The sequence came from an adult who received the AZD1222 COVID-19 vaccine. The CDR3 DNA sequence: TGTGCCAGCAGCGGAGCCGGCGGGGGGCGGTCTGGAAACACCATATATTTT. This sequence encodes CASSGAGGGRSGNTIYF.